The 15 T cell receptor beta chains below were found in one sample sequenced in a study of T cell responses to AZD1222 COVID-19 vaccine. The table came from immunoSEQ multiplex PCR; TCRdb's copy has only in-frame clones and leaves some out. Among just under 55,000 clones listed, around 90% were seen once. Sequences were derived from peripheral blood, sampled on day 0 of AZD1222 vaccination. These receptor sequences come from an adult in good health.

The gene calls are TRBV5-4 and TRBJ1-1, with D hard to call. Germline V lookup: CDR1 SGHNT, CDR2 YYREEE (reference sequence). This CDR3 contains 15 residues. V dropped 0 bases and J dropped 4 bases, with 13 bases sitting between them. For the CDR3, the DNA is TGTGCCAGCAGCTTGGAAGGTTCTAGAGGCACTGAAGCTTTCTTT. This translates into CASSLEGSRGTEAFF.

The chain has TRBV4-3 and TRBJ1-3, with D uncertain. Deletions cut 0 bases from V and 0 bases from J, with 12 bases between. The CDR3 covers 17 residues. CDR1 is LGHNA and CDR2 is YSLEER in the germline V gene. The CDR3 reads CASSQDSAGGSGNTIYF. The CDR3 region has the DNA TGCGCCAGCAGCCAAGATTCTGCCGGTGGCTCTGGAAACACCATATATTTT.

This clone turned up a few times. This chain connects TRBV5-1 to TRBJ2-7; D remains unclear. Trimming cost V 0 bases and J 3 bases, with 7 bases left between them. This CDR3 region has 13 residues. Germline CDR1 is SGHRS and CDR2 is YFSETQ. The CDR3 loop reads CASSLGALYEQYF. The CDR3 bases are TGCGCCAGCAGCTTGGGAGCTCTCTACGAGCAGTACTTC.

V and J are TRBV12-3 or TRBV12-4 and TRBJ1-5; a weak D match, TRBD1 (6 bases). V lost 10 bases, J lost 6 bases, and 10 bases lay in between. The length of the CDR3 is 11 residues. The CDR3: CATQGCQPQHF. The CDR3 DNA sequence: TGTGCCACCCAGGGGTGTCAGCCCCAGCATTTT.

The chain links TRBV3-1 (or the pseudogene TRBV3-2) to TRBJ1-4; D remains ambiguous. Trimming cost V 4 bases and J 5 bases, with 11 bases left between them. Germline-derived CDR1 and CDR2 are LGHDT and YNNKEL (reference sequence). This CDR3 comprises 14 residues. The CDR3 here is CASSPGRENEKLFF. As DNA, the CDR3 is TGTGCCAGCAGCCCCGGACGGGAAAATGAAAAACTGTTTTTT.

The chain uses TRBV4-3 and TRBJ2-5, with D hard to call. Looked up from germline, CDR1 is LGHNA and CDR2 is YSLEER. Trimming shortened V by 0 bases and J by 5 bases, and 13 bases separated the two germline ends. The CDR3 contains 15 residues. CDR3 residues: CASSQDSDLSETQYF. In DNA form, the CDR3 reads TGCGCCAGCAGCCAAGATTCTGACCTTAGTGAGACCCAGTACTTC.

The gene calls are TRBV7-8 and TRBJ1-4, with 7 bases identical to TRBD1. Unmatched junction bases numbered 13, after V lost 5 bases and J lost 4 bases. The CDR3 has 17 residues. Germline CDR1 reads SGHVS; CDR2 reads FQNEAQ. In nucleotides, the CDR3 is TGTGCCAGCAGCCCCAGACAGGGAGCCGCCGGTAATGAAAAACTGTTTTTT. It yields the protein CASSPRQGAAGNEKLFF.

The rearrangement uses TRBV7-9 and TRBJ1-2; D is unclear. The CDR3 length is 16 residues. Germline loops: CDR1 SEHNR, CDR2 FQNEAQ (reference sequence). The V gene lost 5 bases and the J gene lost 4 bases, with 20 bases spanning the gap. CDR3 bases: TGTGCCAGCAGCCCCGATACGTTGGTATACGGCTATGGCTACACCTTC. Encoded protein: CASSPDTLVYGYGYTF.

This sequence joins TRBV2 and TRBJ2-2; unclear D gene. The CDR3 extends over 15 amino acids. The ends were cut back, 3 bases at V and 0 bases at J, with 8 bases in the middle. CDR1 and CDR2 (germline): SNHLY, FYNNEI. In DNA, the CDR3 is TGTGCCAGCAGTGATTGGGCATCGAACACCGGGGAGCTGTTTTTT. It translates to CASSDWASNTGELFF. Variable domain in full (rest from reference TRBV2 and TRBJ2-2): EPEVTQTPSHQVTQMGQEVILRCVPISNHLYFYWYRQILGQKVEFLVSFYNNEISEKSEIFDDQFSVERPDGSNFTLKIRSTKLEDSAMYFCASSDWASNTGELFFGEGSRLTVL.

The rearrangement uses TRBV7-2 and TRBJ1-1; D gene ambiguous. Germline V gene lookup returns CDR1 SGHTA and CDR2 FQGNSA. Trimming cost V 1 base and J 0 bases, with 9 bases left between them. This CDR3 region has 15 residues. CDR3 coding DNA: TGTGCCAGCAGCTTAGGTGGGAAAATGAACACTGAAGCTTTCTTT. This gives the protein CASSLGGKMNTEAFF.

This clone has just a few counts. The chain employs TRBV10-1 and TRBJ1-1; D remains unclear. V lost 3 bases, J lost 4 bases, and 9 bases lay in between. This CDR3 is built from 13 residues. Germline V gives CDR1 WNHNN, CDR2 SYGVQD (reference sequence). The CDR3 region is CASSEAGITEAFF. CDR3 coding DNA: TGCGCCAGCAGTGAAGCCGGGATCACTGAAGCTTTCTTT.

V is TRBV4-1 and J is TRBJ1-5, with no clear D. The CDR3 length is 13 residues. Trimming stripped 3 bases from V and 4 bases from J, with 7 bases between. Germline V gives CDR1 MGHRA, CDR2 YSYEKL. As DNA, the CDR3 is TGCGCCAGCAGCCAGGATCGGAATCAGCCCCAGCATTTT. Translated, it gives CASSQDRNQPQHF.

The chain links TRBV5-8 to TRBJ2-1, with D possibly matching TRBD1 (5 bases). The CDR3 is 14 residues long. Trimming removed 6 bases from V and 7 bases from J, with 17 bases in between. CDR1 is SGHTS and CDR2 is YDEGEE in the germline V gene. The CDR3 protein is CASNERGGFNEQFF. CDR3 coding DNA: TGTGCCAGCAATGAAAGGGGTGGATTTAATGAGCAGTTCTTC.

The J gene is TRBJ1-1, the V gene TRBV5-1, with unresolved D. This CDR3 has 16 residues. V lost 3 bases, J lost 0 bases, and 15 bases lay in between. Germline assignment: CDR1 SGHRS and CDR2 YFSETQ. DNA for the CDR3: TGCGCCAGCAGCTCGGCTACCGACACTATGAACACTGAAGCTTTCTTT. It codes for CASSSATDTMNTEAFF.

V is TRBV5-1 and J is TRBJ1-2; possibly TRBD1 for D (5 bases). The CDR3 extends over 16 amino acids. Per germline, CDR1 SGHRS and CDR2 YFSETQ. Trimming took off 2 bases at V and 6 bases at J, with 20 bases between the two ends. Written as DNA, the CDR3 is TGCGCCAGCAGCTTTACCCCCCGGGGGAACCTCGATGGCTACACCTTC. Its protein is CASSFTPRGNLDGYTF.